Sequencing of this T cell receptor (beta chain) was carried out in a study of cytomegalovirus exposure and HLA in healthy donors. It was with 60 Vbeta and 13 Jbeta primers that the PCR ran. Profiled with immunoSEQ multiplex PCR; TCRdb holds only in-frame clones, not every one. The profile shows 150,000 to 200,000 clones, approximately 80% of them singletons. The CDR3 spans 15 residues. Deletions cut 2 bases from V and 4 bases from J, with 16 bases between. CDR1 and CDR2 from the germline V gene are SGHNT and YYREEE (reference sequence). The gene calls are TRBV5-4 and TRBJ2-7, with TRBD1 as a possible D gene (5 bases). This sequence originates from a man in his late teens or twenties in good health and CMV-seronegative. The sequenced sample consisted of PBMCs. CDR3 coding DNA: TGTGCCAGCAGCTTTTCAGTGTCAGGGCCGTACGAGCAGTACTTC. Translation: CASSFSVSGPYEQYF.